These 11 T cell receptor beta chains share one sample of origin, sequenced in a study of T cell responses to AZD1222 COVID-19 vaccine. Libraries were prepared by immunoSEQ multiplex PCR; TCRdb keeps only in-frame clonotypes and omits some of them. The sample consists of some 130,000 clones, 85% to 90% of them appearing once. This material consisted of peripheral blood, taken on day 0 of AZD1222 vaccination. The receptors originated from an adult in good health.

The genes are TRBV28 and TRBJ1-5; 7 nucleotides align to TRBD1. This CDR3 region has 14 residues. V lost 6 bases to trimming and J lost 2 bases; unmatched junction nucleotides: 4. Germline CDR1 and CDR2: MDHEN and SYDVKM. In nucleotides, the CDR3 is TGTGCCAGCAGCCGACAGGGTGGCAATCAGCCCCAGCATTTT. It translates to CASSRQGGNQPQHF.

The CDR3 sequence is CASSSIMGYGYTF. The CDR3 bases are TGTGCCAGCAGCTCAATCATGGGATACGGCTACACCTTC. The gene calls are TRBV3-1 (or the pseudogene TRBV3-2) and TRBJ1-2, with D uncertain. CDR3 length equals 13 residues. Germline V gives CDR1 LGHDT, CDR2 YNNKEL (reference sequence). V dropped 5 bases and J dropped 8 bases, with 15 bases sitting between them.

The V gene is TRBV6-2 or TRBV6-3, the J gene TRBJ1-4; 9 bases line up with TRBD1. The CDR3 contains 16 residues. V was pared by 1 base and J by 7 bases, with 7 bases of the junction left unmatched. Germline-derived CDR1 and CDR2 are MNHEY and SVGEGT. This CDR3 reads CASSYFYRGRSEKLFF. CDR3 bases: TGTGCCAGCAGTTACTTCTACAGGGGGCGGAGTGAAAAACTGTTTTTT.

This clone was detected only a few times. The V gene is TRBV5-1, the J gene TRBJ1-6; maybe TRBD1 (5 bases). The V gene's germline CDR1 is SGHRS and CDR2 YFSETQ. V dropped 0 bases and J dropped 4 bases, with 11 bases sitting between them. This CDR3 spans 16 amino acids. CDR3 in amino acids: CASSLAGERYNSPLHF. The CDR3 nucleotides read TGCGCCAGCAGCTTGGCGGGGGAAAGGTATAATTCACCCCTCCACTTT.

This clone was seen once. This chain connects TRBV3-1 (or the pseudogene TRBV3-2) to TRBJ1-1, with D unclear. Per the germline V gene, CDR1 is LGHDT and CDR2 is YNNKEL (reference sequence). V lost 4 bases, J lost 2 bases, and 17 bases lay in between. This CDR3 contains 16 residues. The CDR3 loop is CASSRPLPGHNTEAFF. DNA for the CDR3: TGTGCCAGCAGCCGGCCACTACCGGGCCACAACACTGAAGCTTTCTTT.

The V gene is TRBV4-1, the J gene TRBJ1-3; D unclear. The CDR3 runs to 16 residues. Looked up from germline, CDR1 is MGHRA and CDR2 is YSYEKL. With 4 bases removed from V and 0 bases from J, the gap between germline ends came to 13 bases. CDR3 sequence: CASSLSGASSGNTIYF. CDR3 DNA: TGCGCCAGCAGCCTGTCGGGCGCGAGCTCTGGAAACACCATATATTTT.

This chain joins TRBV27 and TRBJ1-3; possible D gene TRBD1, 5 bases. The CDR3 extends over 14 amino acids. The V gene lost 4 bases and the J gene lost 2 bases, with 9 bases spanning the gap. Germline CDR1 reads MNHEY; CDR2 reads SMNVEV (reference sequence). CDR3 residues: CASSSRVTGNTIYF. DNA for the CDR3: TGTGCCAGCAGTTCCAGGGTTACTGGAAACACCATATATTTT.

This clone was observed a few times. CDR3 amino acids: CASSLRQGAIEQYF. CDR3 DNA sequence: TGTGCCAGCAGTTTACGGCAGGGGGCGATTGAGCAGTACTTC. This chain connects TRBV27 to TRBJ2-7; 8 nucleotides line up with TRBD1. Germline CDR1 reads MNHEY; CDR2 reads SMNVEV (reference sequence). The CDR3 is made up of 14 amino acids. The V and J ends lost 2 bases and 7 bases, in that order; junction bases with no gene match: 7.

The chain is built from TRBV10-1 and TRBJ2-7, with 8 bases lining up with TRBD2. The CDR3 runs 13 residues. From germline, CDR1 is WNHNN and CDR2 SYGVQD (reference sequence). After removal of 4 bases from V and 6 bases from J, the junction contained 5 bases not matched to a gene. Here the CDR3 reads CASSVGTSSEQYF. The CDR3 DNA sequence: TGCGCCAGCAGTGTAGGGACTAGTAGCGAGCAGTACTTC.

This clone was observed a few times. V is TRBV4-1 and J is TRBJ2-2; 7 bases are shared with TRBD2. The CDR3 runs to 19 residues. Per the germline V gene, CDR1 is MGHRA and CDR2 is YSYEKL. Trimming took 0 bases from V and 3 from J; bases not matched to a gene: 13. The CDR3 sequence: CASSQDAHLGGTYTGELFF. In nucleotides, the CDR3 is TGCGCCAGCAGCCAAGATGCACACCTGGGGGGGACTTACACCGGGGAGCTGTTTTTT.

This clone was observed a single time. The chain uses TRBV19 and TRBJ1-4; no clear D. The length of the CDR3 is 17 residues. CDR1 is LNHDA, CDR2 SQIVND, per germline (reference sequence). V lost 1 base and J 0 bases, leaving 12 bases between the germline ends. The CDR3 DNA follows: TGTGCCAGTAGTATAGTACAGAGCTACCCAACTAATGAAAAACTGTTTTTT. It specifies CASSIVQSYPTNEKLFF.